This T cell receptor beta chain is from a study of Graves' ophthalmopathy and Graves' hyperthyroidism. Amplification from RNA transcripts yielded the TCR beta CDR3 regions. The first-round RT-PCR employed HTBI primers together with the Qiagen OneStep RT-PCR kit. A multiplex PCR was then performed as the second round. TCRdb recomputed calls from the multiplex PCR reads with MiXCR, one row per CDR3 protein. This sample has 500,000 to 700,000 distinct CDR3 sequences, with 39% found just once. Whole-study results and caveats: Between ophthalmopathy and stable hyperthyroidism, a 13-signature model drew a separation with about 88% sensitivity and over 80% specificity. Also, most clonotypes expanded in the thyroid above 0.001 frequency appeared in blood.

Hyperthyroidism patients were newly diagnosed, ill under 2 months, and aged 18 to 65 years. The diagnosis was founded upon clinical symptoms, serum thyroxine, TRAb, thyroid ultrasound and orbital computed tomography. This clonotype was seen a few times. Its cognate antigen is unknown. The germline CDR1 and CDR2 sequences are DFQATT and SNEGSKA (reference sequence). Unmatched junction bases numbered 6, after V lost 6 bases and J lost 1 base. The CDR3 runs 14 residues. This receptor was obtained from an adult man with Graves' hyperthyroidism. The J gene is TRBJ2-3, the V gene TRBV20-1, with 8 nucleotides matching TRBD2. Sequenced input: peripheral blood or thyroid tissue (not recorded which). In DNA, the CDR3 is TGCAGTGCATCTAGCGGGTCCCGCACAGATACGCAGTATTTT. This translates into CSASSGSRTDTQYF.